Listed below are T cell receptor beta chains from one sample, sequenced in a study of identifying expanded T cells in peripheral blood. The assay was immunoSEQ multiplex PCR, and TCRdb's table has in-frame clones only and misses some. The sample has fewer than 55,000 clones, approximately 79% seen once. The sequenced sample consisted of blood. The source of these receptors is a person aged 18-70 years in good health. CDR3s leave out the opening cysteine and the closing phenylalanine or tryptophan. Some rows have no size entry. The others give once, few or many, or a class for an expanded clone.

CDR3aa	v_gene	abundance	j_gene
AISADRGQVEAF	TRBV10-3	NA	TRBJ1-1
ASSWTGLEGETQY	TRBV5-1	NA	TRBJ2-5
ASSVGNSYNEQF	TRBV6-1	NA	TRBJ2-1
ASSLKTSVGDIQY	TRBV2	NA	TRBJ2-4
ASSLPGSAGNTIY	TRBV5-4	NA	TRBJ1-3
ASSLSGYGAF	TRBV7-9	NA	TRBJ1-1
ASSLRWTGGSYGYT	TRBV28	NA	TRBJ1-2
AWSVFTANEKLF	TRBV30	NA	TRBJ1-4
ASSLYAGFTDTQY	TRBV5-1	once	TRBJ2-3
ASSVVGASGRSEQY	TRBV9	NA	TRBJ2-7
ASSSSDRAGRAF	TRBV2	NA	TRBJ1-1
ASSLIELAGGSEQF	TRBV5-1	NA	TRBJ2-1
ASRHGTVTEAF	TRBV27	NA	TRBJ1-1